This T cell receptor (beta chain) appears in the sequencing data of a study of blood T cells in healthy people across ages. Germline CDR1 and CDR2: MNHNS and SASEGT. This CDR3 contains 15 residues. Trimming cost V 6 bases and J 0 bases; bases outside gene matches: 5. It was with a sample-barcoded 5' primer and a J-beta primer mix that a second PCR of about 6 to 12 cycles was run. TCRdb redid the calling of the 5' RACE reads with MiXCR, one entry per CDR3 protein. The sample holds about 1,500,000 distinct CDR3 sequences; under 30% are singletons and the top ten take roughly 8.2%. The sample was blood. The sequence came from a woman younger than 45 in good health. The rearrangement links TRBV6-1 to TRBJ1-3; 7 bases agree with TRBD1. The chain's CDR3 is CASSAGQFSGNTIYF. The CDR3 nucleotides read TGTGCCAGCAGCGCGGGACAGTTCTCTGGAAACACCATATATTTT.